A single sample is the source of the 20 T cell receptor beta chains below, sequenced in a study of human T cells and chemical hapten exposure. Regarding time point: healthy volunteer bleed at 6 weeks. The authors extracted total RNA from unfractionated whole blood. TCRdb re-called the RACE reads with MiXCR, one entry per CDR3 protein. The sample includes some 65,000 distinct CDR3 sequences, 6% to 7% of them seen just once. Specimen: whole blood. These receptors were obtained from a female donor in good health. Some clones in this sample may be carry-over from other donors' samples.

This clonotype occurred many times. This sequence joins TRBV28 and TRBJ2-7, with 11 bases identical to TRBD2. J gave up 2 bases and V 6 bases, and 6 bases lay outside the gene matches. The CDR3 runs 15 residues. CDR1 and CDR2 (germline): MDHEN, SYDVKM. The CDR3 DNA sequence: TGTGCCAGCAGGTCATCGGGACTAGCGGCCTACGAGCAGTACTTC. It specifies CASRSSGLAAYEQYF.

This clonotype was observed many times. The genes are TRBV29-1 and TRBJ2-7, with D tentatively TRBD1 (6 bases). CDR1 and CDR2 from the germline V gene are SQVTM and ANQGSEA. Trimming took 6 bases from V and 6 from J, leaving 15 bases between them. The CDR3 is made up of 12 amino acids. For the CDR3, the DNA is TGCAGCGTCGAACAACCAGGGGCCGAGCAGTACTTC. Translating gives CSVEQPGAEQYF.

This clonotype was found many times. The rearrangement links TRBV6-2 or TRBV6-3 to TRBJ2-7, with no clear D. Trimming took 4 bases from V and 13 from J, leaving 20 bases between them. The germline CDR1 and CDR2 sequences are MNHEY and SVGEGT. This CDR3 has 13 amino acids. For the CDR3, the DNA is TGTGCCAGCAGTTCCGACCCTCGAGTGGCCCGTTACTTC. This sequence encodes CASSSDPRVARYF.

This clonotype was counted between two and nine times. The gene calls are TRBV6-1 and TRBJ1-5; TRBD1 is a possible D gene (5 bases). CDR1 is MNHNS and CDR2 is SASEGT in the germline V gene. The CDR3 has 16 amino acids. V dropped 4 bases and J dropped 1 base, with 14 bases sitting between them. This chain's CDR3 is CASSVDSLRSNQPQHF. In DNA, the CDR3 is TGTGCCAGCAGTGTCGACAGTTTGCGAAGCAATCAGCCCCAGCATTTT.

This clonotype was detected many times. This chain uses TRBV6-5 with TRBJ2-2; D is undetermined. The CDR3 length is 16 residues. Germline V gives CDR1 MNHEY, CDR2 SVGAGI. V dropped 3 bases and J dropped 4 bases, with 15 bases sitting between them. The CDR3 bases are TGTGCCAGCAGTTATGCCCGGCGTCGCGCCACCGGGGAGCTGTTTTTT. It yields the protein CASSYARRRATGELFF.

This clonotype was observed many times. The rearrangement uses TRBV5-1 and TRBJ1-4; D gene ambiguous. V lost 4 bases to trimming and J lost 8 bases, with 12 bases between them. Germline CDR1 reads SGHRS; CDR2 reads YFSETQ. The CDR3 spans 13 residues. The CDR3 region is CASSPTRREKLFF. For the CDR3, the DNA is TGCGCCAGCAGCCCGACCCGAAGGGAAAAACTGTTTTTT.

This clonotype appeared a few times. This chain links TRBV3-1 with TRBJ2-2, with D unclear. Germline V gives CDR1 LGHDT, CDR2 YNNKEL (reference sequence). CDR3 length equals 15 residues. V lost 1 base to trimming and J lost 2 bases, with 8 bases between them. The CDR3 sequence is CASSQAMSNTGELFF. DNA of the CDR3: TGTGCCAGCAGCCAAGCAATGTCCAACACCGGGGAGCTGTTTTTT.

The chain couples TRBV19 to TRBJ1-2; D uncertain. This CDR3 comprises 14 residues. CDR1 and CDR2 (germline): LNHDA, SQIVND (reference sequence). V gave up 3 bases and J gave up 5 bases, with 13 bases separating them. CDR3 DNA sequence: TGTGCCAGTAGTATGGACCCAACCCCTTATGGCTACACCTTC. Encoded protein: CASSMDPTPYGYTF.

The rearrangement uses TRBV6-1 and TRBJ1-5; D is uncertain. Between the trimmed V and J ends, which lost 1 base and 7 bases, there was a span of 14 bases. This CDR3 is 15 amino acids long. Germline CDR1 and CDR2: MNHNS and SASEGT. CDR3 loop: CASSEVPNSWQPQHF. The CDR3 DNA reads as TGTGCCAGCAGTGAAGTCCCCAACTCATGGCAGCCCCAGCATTTT.

The chain links TRBV20-1 to TRBJ2-7, with 12 bases aligning to TRBD1. With V trimmed by 4 bases and J by 4 bases, 2 bases remained unmatched. This CDR3 spans 13 amino acids. The germline V gene has CDR1 DFQATT and CDR2 SNEGSKA (reference sequence). The DNA for the CDR3 is TGCAGTGCTATGGGACAGGGGGCATACGAGCAGTACTTC. It specifies CSAMGQGAYEQYF.

The V call is TRBV6-2 or TRBV6-3, the J call TRBJ2-1, with 11 bases fitting TRBD2. The CDR3 has 13 amino acids. The junction had 4 bases not matched to a gene; V was cut back by 3 bases and J by 12 bases. Germline V gene data show CDR1 as MNHEY and CDR2 as SVGEGT. The CDR3 nucleotides read TGTGCCAGCAGTTATACTAGCGGGAGCTGGCAGTTCTTC. Encoded protein: CASSYTSGSWQFF.

This clonotype was seen repeatedly, ten times or more. This chain joins TRBV29-1 and TRBJ1-1; 8 bases match TRBD1. V gave up 7 bases and J gave up 4 bases; unmatched junction bases: 8. The CDR3 runs to 13 residues. Germline V gene sequence: CDR1 SQVTM, CDR2 ANQGSEA. The chain's CDR3 is CSATGGLGTEAFF. For the CDR3, the DNA is TGCAGCGCAACAGGGGGTCTAGGCACTGAAGCTTTCTTT.

This clonotype was seen many times. This sequence joins TRBV28 and TRBJ2-3, with 14 bases lining up with TRBD2. V shed 5 bases and J 6 bases; nucleotides not matched to a gene: 7. CDR3 length: 16 residues. In germline, CDR1 is MDHEN, CDR2 SYDVKM. For the CDR3, the DNA is TGTGCCAGCAGTGGGGGACTAGCGGGAGTGACGGATACGCAGTATTTT. Its protein is CASSGGLAGVTDTQYF.

The rearrangement joins TRBV19 to TRBJ2-7; D may be TRBD1 or TRBD2 (5 bases each). Trimming cost V 5 bases and J 6 bases, with 11 bases left between them. Germline V gives CDR1 LNHDA, CDR2 SQIVND (reference sequence). The CDR3 runs to 12 residues. The CDR3 spells CASSVAGAEQYF. The CDR3 bases are TGTGCCAGTAGTGTCGCCGGGGCCGAGCAGTACTTC.

At least ten counts were recorded for this clonotype. The chain uses TRBV5-6 and TRBJ1-1; possible D gene TRBD1, 5 bases. The length of the CDR3 is 15 residues. V was cut by 4 bases and J by 0 bases, with 13 bases left in between. The germline gives CDR1 SGHDT, CDR2 YYEEEE. The CDR3 spells CASSPPGTLNTEAFF. The DNA of the CDR3 is TGTGCCAGCAGCCCCCCCGGGACCTTGAACACTGAAGCTTTCTTT.

This clonotype was found many times. CDR3 protein: CASSLGSSRLGELFF. The DNA of the CDR3 is TGTGCCAGCAGCTTAGGGTCCAGCCGACTCGGGGAGCTGTTTTTT. This chain joins TRBV7-9 and TRBJ2-2, with unresolved D. Germline CDR1 SEHNR, CDR2 FQNEAQ (reference sequence). This CDR3 has 15 residues. The V end lost 1 base, the J end lost 7 bases, and 13 bases lay between the germline ends.

The chain is built from TRBV28 and TRBJ1-5; 7 nucleotides agree with TRBD1. The CDR3 has 16 residues. After removal of 2 bases from V and 4 bases from J, the junction contained 8 bases not matched to a gene. Germline CDR1 is MDHEN and CDR2 is SYDVKM. The CDR3 DNA reads as TGTGCCAGCAGTTTAGTAGGGGGCGATCTGAATCAGCCCCAGCATTTT. Amino acids: CASSLVGGDLNQPQHF.

The J gene is TRBJ1-1, the V gene TRBV12-3 or TRBV12-4; D is unclear. Trimming removed 3 bases at V and 3 bases at J, with 8 bases between. This CDR3 has 13 amino acids. The CDR3 DNA reads TGTGCCAGCAGTTTGGACCGATACACTGAAGCTTTCTTT. It translates to CASSLDRYTEAFF.

This clonotype was observed at least ten times. The chain carries TRBV6-5 and TRBJ2-3; either TRBD1 or TRBD2 may supply D (6 bases each). Germline CDR1 and CDR2: MNHEY and SVGAGI. The CDR3 length is 16 residues. Deletions cut 2 bases from V and 0 bases from J, with 12 bases between. CDR3 DNA sequence: TGTGCCAGCAGTTACGCGACAGGAGGGAGCACAGATACGCAGTATTTT. This translates into CASSYATGGSTDTQYF.

The chain joins TRBV29-1 to TRBJ1-1; 7 bases map to TRBD1. The V gene end was trimmed by 5 bases and the J gene end by 3 bases; junction bases not matched to a gene: 6. CDR1 and CDR2 (germline): SQVTM, ANQGSEA. The CDR3 is made up of 13 amino acids. The CDR3 DNA reads TGCAGCGTTAGGGGGCTACCGGACACTGAAGCTTTCTTT. Translated, it gives CSVRGLPDTEAFF.